The rows below give T cell receptor beta chains drawn from one sample of a study of shared clonotypes between healthy human individuals. Here immunoSEQ multiplex PCR was the method, and the copy in TCRdb shows in-frame clones only, minus some. The sample yields roughly 2.1 million clones, about 93% seen once. The sample taken for sequencing was naive CD8+ T cells from PBMCs. These TCRs come from a man between 18 and 29 years old in good health. Some clones in this sample may be carry-over from other donors' samples. CDR3s include the opening cysteine and the closing phenylalanine or tryptophan. A D gene is named only where the DNA matches it firmly. Clone size is stated in some rows and not others, as once, few, many or a class when expanded.

cdr3_length	v_call	d_call	j_call	clone_size	cdr3_aa	cdr3_nt
14	TRBV9	.	TRBJ2-1	few	CASQGGLRSDEQFF	TGTGCCAGCCAAGGGGGGCTGAGGTCGGATGAGCAGTTCTTC
16	TRBV27	.	TRBJ2-7	.	CASSLRHGGWNYEQYF	TGTGCCAGCAGTTTACGCCACGGGGGATGGAACTACGAGCAGTACTTC
16	TRBV2	.	TRBJ2-3	.	CASSEGGTASTDTQYF	TGTGCCAGCAGTGAAGGTGGGACCGCAAGCACAGATACGCAGTATTTT
13	TRBV7-2	TRBD1	TRBJ1-1	.	CASSLTGAGEAFF	TGTGCCAGCAGCCTAACAGGGGCAGGTGAAGCTTTCTTT
15	TRBV27	TRBD1	TRBJ1-5	.	CASSRTDRVNQPQHF	TGTGCCAGCAGTCGCACGGACAGGGTAAATCAGCCCCAGCATTTT
15	TRBV7-6	TRBD2	TRBJ2-2	.	CASSAGGQYTGELFF	TGTGCCAGCAGCGCGGGGGGGCAGTACACCGGGGAGCTGTTTTTT
12	TRBV19	.	TRBJ1-1	few	CASSNRGTEAFF	TGTGCCAGTAGTAATCGGGGGACTGAAGCTTTCTTT
18	TRBV12-5	.	TRBJ1-5	once	CASGHQDPSGYSNQPQHF	TGTGCTAGTGGCCATCAGGACCCCTCAGGTTATAGCAATCAGCCCCAGCATTTT
16	TRBV7-6	TRBD2	TRBJ2-1	.	CASSLARTSGRDEQFF	TGTGCCAGCAGCTTAGCGCGGACTAGCGGGAGGGATGAGCAGTTCTTC
20	TRBV10-3	TRBD1	TRBJ2-4	.	CAITSSQWDRAYIAKNIQYF	TGTGCCATCACCTCTTCCCAATGGGACAGGGCATATATAGCCAAAAACATTCAGTACTTC
11	TRBV28	.	TRBJ2-5	.	CASSYGETQYF	TGTGCCAGCAGTTATGGAGAGACCCAGTACTTC
14	TRBV27	.	TRBJ2-2	.	CASSWGAMTGELFF	TGTGCCAGCAGTTGGGGGGCGATGACCGGGGAGCTGTTTTTT
13	TRBV4-1	.	TRBJ1-2	.	CASSQGGNYGYTF	TGCGCCAGCAGCCAAGGTGGAAACTATGGCTACACCTTC
16	TRBV10-3	.	TRBJ2-5	.	CAISEYRDVPQETQYF	TGTGCCATCAGTGAGTACCGGGACGTACCACAAGAGACCCAGTACTTC
18	TRBV5-1	TRBD2	TRBJ2-2	.	CASSSHGTSGRATGELFF	TGCGCCAGCAGCTCCCACGGGACTAGCGGGAGGGCCACCGGGGAGCTGTTTTTT
16	TRBV7-6	.	TRBJ1-1	.	CASSYRRGTVNTEAFF	TGTGCCAGCAGTTACCGCCGGGGGACCGTGAACACTGAAGCTTTCTTT
14	TRBV27	TRBD2	TRBJ2-7	.	CASSPYQRGYEQYF	TGTGCCAGCAGTCCCTATCAGCGGGGCTACGAGCAGTACTTC
12	TRBV7-8	.	TRBJ2-7	once	CASSSNLLEQYF	TGTGCCAGCAGCTCCAACCTGCTCGAGCAGTACTTC
14	TRBV27	.	TRBJ1-5	.	CASNLGMSNQPQHF	TGTGCCAGCAACTTGGGAATGAGCAATCAGCCCCAGCATTTT
14	TRBV7-6	.	TRBJ2-5	.	CASSLAGTRETQYF	TGTGCCAGCAGCTTAGCGGGAACCAGGGAGACCCAGTACTTC
15	TRBV6-1	TRBD1	TRBJ2-7	once	CASSPDRGSSYEQYF	TGTGCCAGCAGTCCGGACAGGGGGAGCTCCTACGAGCAGTACTTC
10	TRBV29-1	.	TRBJ1-1	few	CSAENTEAFF	TGCAGCGCCGAGAACACTGAAGCTTTCTTT
16	TRBV9	.	TRBJ2-2	.	CASSAETDTNTGELFF	TGTGCCAGCAGCGCTGAGACAGATACGAACACCGGGGAGCTGTTTTTT
13	TRBV19	.	TRBJ1-1	few	CATSQGIDTEAFF	TGTGCCACTTCCCAGGGTATTGACACTGAAGCTTTCTTT
16	TRBV9	TRBD1	TRBJ2-1	.	CASSYYEDRGWNEQFF	TGTGCCAGCAGCTACTACGAGGACAGGGGGTGGAATGAGCAGTTCTTC
15	TRBV4-3	.	TRBJ2-7	.	CASSRLTGSGYEQYF	TGCGCCAGCAGCCGACTCACAGGGTCTGGGTACGAGCAGTACTTC
13	TRBV11-2	.	TRBJ1-1	few	CASSFMGRAEAFF	TGTGCCAGCAGCTTTATGGGTAGGGCTGAAGCTTTCTTT
14	TRBV19	.	TRBJ2-3	.	CASSPWGPSDTQYF	TGTGCCAGTAGTCCCTGGGGACCGTCGGATACGCAGTATTTT
13	TRBV29-1	.	TRBJ2-3	.	CSVIAGAYDTQYF	TGCAGCGTTATTGCAGGGGCATACGATACGCAGTATTTT
15	TRBV19	.	TRBJ2-7	.	CASSSRGSASYEQYF	TGTGCCAGTAGCTCAAGGGGCAGTGCCTCCTACGAGCAGTACTTC
12	TRBV7-2	.	TRBJ1-2	.	CASSGRAYGYTF	TGTGCCAGCAGCGGCAGGGCTTATGGCTACACCTTC
16	TRBV2	.	TRBJ2-2	.	CASKVDSIWDTGELFF	TGTGCCAGCAAGGTGGACTCAATTTGGGACACCGGGGAGCTGTTTTTT
15	TRBV7-9	.	TRBJ2-1	.	CASSYGLPPQGEQFF	TGTGCCAGCAGCTACGGACTACCCCCTCAGGGGGAGCAGTTCTTC
11	TRBV7-9	.	TRBJ1-1	.	CASRMGTEAFF	TGTGCCAGCAGGATGGGGACTGAAGCTTTCTTT
15	TRBV9	TRBD2	TRBJ2-1	.	CASSVGSGSDNEQFF	TGTGCCAGCAGCGTAGGTAGCGGGAGTGACAATGAGCAGTTCTTC